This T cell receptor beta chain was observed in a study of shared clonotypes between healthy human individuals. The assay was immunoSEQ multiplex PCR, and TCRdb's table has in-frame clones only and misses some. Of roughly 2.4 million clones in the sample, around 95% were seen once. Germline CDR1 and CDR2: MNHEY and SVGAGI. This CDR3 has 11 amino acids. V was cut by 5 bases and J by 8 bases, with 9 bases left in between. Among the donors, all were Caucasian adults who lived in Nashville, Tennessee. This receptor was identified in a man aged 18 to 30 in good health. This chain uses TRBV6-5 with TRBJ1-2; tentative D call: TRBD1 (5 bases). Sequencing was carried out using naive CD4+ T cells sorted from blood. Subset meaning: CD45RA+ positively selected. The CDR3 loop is CASSGTWGYTF. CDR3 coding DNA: TGTGCCAGCAGTGGGACGTGGGGCTACACCTTC.